Reported below is one T cell receptor (beta chain). These data come from a study of blood T cell repertoires in COVID-19. Study-level background: Acute and convalescent COVID-19 specimens originated in the United States, Italy and Spain. From T cells, B-cell-depleted T cells, or PBMCs came the material, which was cDNA or gDNA.

Participants were placed into cohorts based on the clinical history they reported. Recovered status applied to Cohort 3 donors who had two consecutive negative PCRs. It also applied to those with clearance or with symptom resolution. Sequencing was performed with immunoSEQ multiplex PCR; in TCRdb, only in-frame clones are kept and a portion is missing. The sample yields more than 350,000 clones, 75% to 90% seen once. Looked up from germline, CDR1 is SGHVS and CDR2 is FNYEAQ. This CDR3 is built from 20 residues. After removal of 0 bases from V and 0 bases from J, the junction contained 11 bases not matched to a gene.

This rearrangement joins TRBV7-6 to TRBJ2-1, with 10 bases matching TRBD2. The sequenced sample was PBMCs or T cells enriched from blood (not recorded which). This sequence originates from a man aged 18 to 30 who had recovered from COVID-19. As DNA, the CDR3 is TGTGCCAGCAGCTTAGCGAGGGCTAGCGGGAGACGTAGCTCCTACAATGAGCAGTTCTTC. As protein: CASSLARASGRRSSYNEQFF. Based on the CDR3 plus reference TRBV7-6 and TRBJ2-1, the full variable domain is GAGVSQSPRYKVTKRGQDVALRCDPISGHVSLYWYRQALGQGPEFLTYFNYEAQQDKSGLPNDRFSAERPEGSISTLTIQRTEQRDSAMYRCASSLARASGRRSSYNEQFFGPGTRLTVL.